These T cell receptor beta chains were read from a single sample in a study of blood T cell repertoires in COVID-19. Measured with immunoSEQ multiplex PCR; TCRdb has only the in-frame clones, and not every one. Counted here are 280,000 or so clones, approximately 88% occurring once; the ten biggest clones make up 6.9%. The sequenced sample was peripheral blood. These receptors came from a woman in her thirties who had recovered from COVID-19. CDR3s include the opening cysteine and the closing phenylalanine or tryptophan. The D gene is left open where the match is weak. Only some rows state a clone size, as once, few, many or a class for expanded clones.

J gene,clone size,D gene,V gene,CDR3 DNA,CDR3 protein
TRBJ1-1,NA,TRBD1,TRBV10-3,TGTGCCATCAGGTTGACAGGGGGCTACACTGAAGCTTTCTTT,CAIRLTGGYTEAFF
TRBJ2-2,once,TRBD2,TRBV7-3,TGTGCCAGCAGCATGGGACTAGCGGCTAACACCGGGGAGCTGTTTTTT,CASSMGLAANTGELFF
TRBJ2-3,NA,TRBD2,TRBV24-1,TGTGCCACCAGTGATTGGGTGCGGGGGAGCACAGATACGCAGTATTTT,CATSDWVRGSTDTQYF
TRBJ2-7,NA,NA,TRBV11-2,TGTGCCAGCAGCTTAGCTTTCGGGAACACCTACGAGCAGTACTTC,CASSLAFGNTYEQYF
TRBJ1-1,once,NA,TRBV19,TGTGCCAGTAAGGGCCAGGGCAACACTGAAGCTTTCTTT,CASKGQGNTEAFF
TRBJ2-7,many,NA,TRBV28,TGTGCCAGCAGTTTCCAAAACTACGAGCAGTACTTC,CASSFQNYEQYF
TRBJ1-5,NA,NA,TRBV2,TGTGCCAGCAGTGATAAGACAGCTAATCAGCCCCAGCATTTT,CASSDKTANQPQHF
TRBJ1-5,few,NA,TRBV6-1,TGTGCCAGCAGTGAAAGGGCAGGGCGCAATCAGCCCCAGCATTTT,CASSERAGRNQPQHF
TRBJ1-1,once,NA,TRBV19,TGTGCCAGTAGTATTTTCGGAGCGAACACTGAAGCTTTCTTT,CASSIFGANTEAFF
TRBJ1-1,NA,NA,TRBV4-3,TGCGCCAGCAGCAAGGCTGACAGAAACACTGAAGCTTTCTTT,CASSKADRNTEAFF
TRBJ2-3,few,NA,TRBV20-1,TGCAGTGCTAGAGACAGGGGCGCACTCTGG,CSARDRGALW
TRBJ1-1,NA,TRBD1,TRBV19,TGTGCCAGTAGTAGAGAACAGGGGGCAGGGACTGAAGCTTTCTTT,CASSREQGAGTEAFF
TRBJ1-5,NA,TRBD1,TRBV6-1,TGTGCCAGCAGTGAATCTCCGGGACAGTTCTATAGCAATCAGCCCCAGCATTTT,CASSESPGQFYSNQPQHF
TRBJ1-2,NA,NA,TRBV7-9,TGTGCCAGCAGCTTATTGCAGGGCGGTGGCTACACCTTC,CASSLLQGGGYTF
TRBJ2-1,NA,NA,TRBV9,TGTGCCAGCAGCGTAGACAGGGACAATGAGCAGTTCTTC,CASSVDRDNEQFF
TRBJ2-5,once,TRBD1,TRBV7-3,TGTGCCAGCAGCTTGGAACCGGGACAGGGGCAAGAGACCCAGTACTTC,CASSLEPGQGQETQYF
TRBJ2-1,NA,NA,TRBV28,TGTGCCAGCAGTGGATCGTACAGCTCCTACAATGAGCAGTTCTTC,CASSGSYSSYNEQFF
TRBJ2-5,NA,TRBD1,TRBV6-5,TGTGCCAGCAGCTTTTACAGGGGAAATCAAGAGACCCAGTACTTC,CASSFYRGNQETQYF
TRBJ1-4,once,NA,TRBV5-1,TGCGCCAGCAGCTTGAACGCGCCAGGGTCTAATGAAAAACTGTTTTTT,CASSLNAPGSNEKLFF
TRBJ1-2,NA,TRBD1,TRBV4-3,TGCGCCAGCAGCCAAGCCACAGGGGGTCCGACTGGCTACACCTTC,CASSQATGGPTGYTF
TRBJ2-1,NA,TRBD1,TRBV19,TGTGCCAGTAGTCCCAACCTGAGGGGGACAGGGAGTTACAATGAGCAGTTCTTC,CASSPNLRGTGSYNEQFF
TRBJ2-5,NA,NA,TRBV7-8,TGTGCCAGCTCCCGAGAGGAGGGAGAGACCCAGTACTTC,CASSREEGETQYF
TRBJ2-1,once,TRBD2,TRBV7-3,TGTGCCAGCAGCTTAACGGCCGCAAGCGGGGGAGGAAATGAGCAGTTCTTC,CASSLTAASGGGNEQFF
TRBJ2-3,NA,NA,TRBV25-1,TGTGCCAGCAGTGTGACGGGACTGGGCACAGATACGCAGTATTTT,CASSVTGLGTDTQYF
TRBJ1-3,NA,NA,TRBV12-3/TRBV12-4,TGTGCCAGCAGCCCCTTTTCTAACACCATATATTTT,CASSPFSNTIYF
TRBJ2-7,NA,NA,TRBV28,TGTGCCAGCAGTGAGGCGGGGTTACCTTCCTACGAGCAGTACTTC,CASSEAGLPSYEQYF
TRBJ2-7,NA,TRBD2,TRBV5-1,TGCGCCAGCAGCCCCGGAGGACTAGCGGGGGGGGCAGGAGATGAGCAGTACTTC,CASSPGGLAGGAGDEQYF
TRBJ2-5,NA,TRBD1,TRBV28,TGTGCCAGCAGTGGATACAGGGGACGGGAGACCCAGTACTTC,CASSGYRGRETQYF
TRBJ1-5,NA,TRBD1,TRBV5-1,TGCGCCAGCAGCTGGACAGGGGGCAATCAGCCCCAGCATTTT,CASSWTGGNQPQHF
TRBJ2-1,NA,TRBD2,TRBV9,TGTGCCAGCAGCCCGAGGACTAGCATGAATGAGCAGTTCTTC,CASSPRTSMNEQFF
TRBJ2-1,NA,NA,TRBV6-5,TGTGCCAGTTTACAATCCTCGGAGTACAATGAGCAGTTCTTC,CASLQSSEYNEQFF
TRBJ2-5,NA,TRBD1,TRBV5-1,TGCGCCAGCAGCTTGGAGGGACAGGGAAGAGAGACCCAGTACTTC,CASSLEGQGRETQYF
TRBJ2-7,NA,NA,TRBV7-9,TGTGCCAGCAGCTTCAGGTACGAGCAGTACTTC,CASSFRYEQYF
TRBJ2-7,NA,NA,TRBV11-2,TGTGCCAGCAGCTTAGATGCGGGTGATCGCCTAATTTTCAGCTCCTACGAGCAGTACTTC,CASSLDAGDRLIFSSYEQYF
TRBJ2-7,NA,TRBD1,TRBV29-1,TGCAGCGTTCTCCCACGGGGGACAGGGGCCTACGAGCAGTACTTC,CSVLPRGTGAYEQYF
TRBJ2-6,NA,NA,TRBV9,TGTGCCAGCACCACCCGTCCATCCCTCTCCGGTGGGGCCAACGTCCTGACTTTC,CASTTRPSLSGGANVLTF
TRBJ2-1,NA,NA,TRBV7-2,TGTGCCAGCAGCTTAGGTCCTTGGCCGCTTGAGCAGTTCTTC,CASSLGPWPLEQFF
TRBJ1-2,NA,TRBD1,TRBV2,TGTGCCAGCACCTGGACAGGGAAGTATGGCTACACCTTC,CASTWTGKYGYTF
TRBJ1-1,NA,NA,TRBV12-5,TGTGCTAGTGGTTTGGAAGCAGTGACTAACACTGAAGCTTTCTTT,CASGLEAVTNTEAFF
TRBJ2-5,NA,NA,TRBV2,TGTGCCAGCAGTCTTCATGATTCGGGGGAGACCCAGTACTTC,CASSLHDSGETQYF
TRBJ2-3,NA,TRBD1,TRBV7-3,TGTGCCAGCAGCTCCCAGGGGGCCGGAGATACGCAGTATTTT,CASSSQGAGDTQYF
TRBJ1-2,NA,TRBD1,TRBV18,TGTGCCAGCTCACCGTGGGGACAGAACTATGGCTACACCTTC,CASSPWGQNYGYTF
TRBJ2-7,NA,TRBD2,TRBV28,TGTGCCAGCAGTTTAGACGGTGCGGGGGGTATCCACTACGAGCAGTACTTC,CASSLDGAGGIHYEQYF